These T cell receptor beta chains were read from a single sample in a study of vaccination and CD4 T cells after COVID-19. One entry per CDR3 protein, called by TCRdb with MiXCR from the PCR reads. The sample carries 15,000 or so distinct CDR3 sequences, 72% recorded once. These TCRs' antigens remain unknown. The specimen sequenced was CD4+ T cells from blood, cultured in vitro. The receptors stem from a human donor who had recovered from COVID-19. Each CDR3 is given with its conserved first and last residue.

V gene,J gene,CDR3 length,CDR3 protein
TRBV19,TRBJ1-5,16,CASSIRIRDWNQPQHF
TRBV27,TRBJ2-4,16,CASSPSRARAKNIQYF
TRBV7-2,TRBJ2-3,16,CASSLGVLGSADTQYF
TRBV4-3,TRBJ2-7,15,CASSQGLAGVYEQYF
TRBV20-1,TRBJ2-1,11,CSATEREVEFF
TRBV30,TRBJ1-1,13,CAWTRDSRTEAFF
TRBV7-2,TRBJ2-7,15,CASSLGGSGGYEQYF
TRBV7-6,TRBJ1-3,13,CASSRLAGNTIYF
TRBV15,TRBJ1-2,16,CATSRERRRADYGYTF
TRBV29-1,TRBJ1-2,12,CSVWSGGEGYTF
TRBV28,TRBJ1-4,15,CASSPGGGGNEKLFF
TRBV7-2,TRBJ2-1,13,CASSSVFNPNTFF
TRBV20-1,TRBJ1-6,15,CSARARDRELSPLHF
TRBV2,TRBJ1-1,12,CASSESGTWAFF
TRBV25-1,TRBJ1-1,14,CASGLLVGKTEAFF
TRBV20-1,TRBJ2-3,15,CSARERLLAGDTQYF
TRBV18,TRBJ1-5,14,CASSARGSGQPQHF
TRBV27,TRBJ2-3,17,CASSPRGTSGSTDTQYF
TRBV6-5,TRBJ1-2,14,CASSYAVVGYGYTF
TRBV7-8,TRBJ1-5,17,CASSLNVRQGRNQPQHF
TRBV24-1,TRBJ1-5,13,CATSEPGRGPQHF
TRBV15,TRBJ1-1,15,CATSSEGEGNTEAFF
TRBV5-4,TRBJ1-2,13,CASSLQGGYGYTF
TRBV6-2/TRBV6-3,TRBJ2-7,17,CASSPRLAGGPKREQYF
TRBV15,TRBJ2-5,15,CATSRDRDLGETQYF
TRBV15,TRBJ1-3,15,CATSRGGQGKNTIYF
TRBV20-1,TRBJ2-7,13,CSASSGRTYEQYF
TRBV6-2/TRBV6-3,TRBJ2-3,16,CASSWPGRKRTDTQYF
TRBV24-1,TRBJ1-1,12,CATFSKNTEAFF
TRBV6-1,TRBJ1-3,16,CASSRGTPVSGNTIYF
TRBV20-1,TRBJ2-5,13,CSATTSGQETQYF
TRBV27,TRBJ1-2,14,CASSPQTSGYGYTF
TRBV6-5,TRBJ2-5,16,CASSSRDSPGRETQYF
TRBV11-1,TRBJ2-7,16,CASSNLWRGTSYEQYF
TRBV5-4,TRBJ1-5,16,CASSFYDRGNNQPQHF
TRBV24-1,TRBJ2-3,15,CATSGRTSPGQGLYF
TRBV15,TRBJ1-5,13,CATSGQVRGPQHF